This T cell receptor (beta chain) comes out of a study of cytomegalovirus exposure and HLA in healthy donors. Study-level results: The study flagged roughly 150 TCR beta chains as cytomegalovirus-associated. TCR beta sequences numbering over 15,000 were associated with HLA alleles at 0.05 false discovery rate in a later analysis. A later analysis linked a missense DCLRE1C variant to TCR beta V- and J-gene trimming. Rare TCR sequences predominated, though certain public TCRs were found in many donors.

For this clone: Its antigen is unknown.

Amplification used 60 Vbeta primers and 13 Jbeta primers. Using immunoSEQ multiplex PCR, the repertoire was profiled, and TCRdb retains in-frame clones only, with some absent. The sample holds 150,000 to 200,000 clones, around 85% seen once. Germline CDR1 reads SGHTA; CDR2 reads FQGNSA. CDR3 length equals 17 residues. V shed 6 bases, J shed 3 bases, and the junction held 15 bases outside the gene matches. The sequenced sample was PBMCs. The clonotype originates from a young man in good health and CMV-seronegative. V and J are TRBV7-2 and TRBJ2-7, with TRBD1 matching over 9 bases. The CDR3 sequence: CASSFQGDGTGRYEQYF. Written as DNA, the CDR3 is TGTGCCAGCAGTTTCCAAGGGGACGGGACAGGGCGCTACGAGCAGTACTTC. The full variable domain, its missing parts supplied by reference TRBV7-2 and TRBJ2-7, is GAGVSQSPSNKVTEKGKDVELRCDPISGHTALYWYRQSLGQGLEFLIYFQGNSAPDKSGLPSDRFSAERTGGSVSTLTIQRTQQEDSAVYLCASSFQGDGTGRYEQYFGPGTRLTVT.